Each of the 8 T cell receptor beta chains below was sequenced from the same sample in a study of esophageal squamous cell carcinoma under preoperative chemotherapy. The sample's time point: before preoperative PTX-NDP chemotherapy. TCRdb called the PCR reads again in MiXCR, with one record for every CDR3 protein. This sample has roughly 32,000 distinct CDR3 sequences, with about half found just once. Collection took place from a patient given preoperative chemotherapy. The receptors shown here come from a human donor with esophageal squamous cell carcinoma. The donor label of this sample is uncertain.

In its sample, this clonotype was seen many times. The chain couples TRBV5-4 to TRBJ2-5; D possibly corresponds to TRBD1 (6 bases). CDR1 and CDR2 (germline): SGHNT, YYREEE (reference sequence). Deletions cut 4 bases from V and 2 bases from J, with 15 bases between. The CDR3 extends over 15 amino acids. The CDR3 DNA reads TGTGCCAGCAGCGGACAGAACATCCAGCAAGAGACCCAGTACTTC. It yields the protein CASSGQNIQQETQYF.

This clonotype was seen ten or more times. The V and J genes are TRBV7-8 and TRBJ2-5; TRBD1 matches at 11 bases. The germline gives CDR1 SGHVS, CDR2 FQNEAQ. The V segment lost 5 bases and the J segment 5 bases; nucleotides outside the gene matches: 4. The CDR3 totals 14 residues. The CDR3 is CASSARTGGETQYF. The CDR3 bases are TGTGCCAGCAGCGCCCGGACAGGGGGCGAGACCCAGTACTTC.

A single count supports this clonotype. The genes are TRBV19 and TRBJ1-1; a weak D match, TRBD1 (6 bases). The germline gives CDR1 LNHDA, CDR2 SQIVND (reference sequence). The CDR3 covers 13 residues. The V end lost 3 bases, the J end lost 1 base, and 6 bases lay between the germline ends. The CDR3 DNA sequence: TGTGCCAGTAGTATCAGGGGGAACACTGAAGCTTTCTTT. It encodes CASSIRGNTEAFF.

This chain joins TRBV7-8 and TRBJ2-2; 8 nucleotides agree with TRBD2. The DNA end is more similar to TRBJ2-3, so the J call may be wrong. This CDR3 has 17 amino acids. Per germline, CDR1 SGHVS and CDR2 FQNEAQ. This CDR3 is CASSLTSVGFNTEEQYF. The CDR3, as DNA: TGTGCCAGCAGCTTGACTAGCGTTGGGTTCAACACCGAGGAGCAGTATTTT.

The table lists this clonotype with many counts. This rearrangement joins TRBV7-2 to TRBJ2-1; perhaps TRBD2 as D (5 bases). CDR3 length equals 12 residues. V dropped 5 bases and J dropped 14 bases, with 16 bases sitting between them. Germline V CDR1 and CDR2: SGHTA, FQGNSA. CDR3 residues: CASSLRTEDKFF. CDR3 in DNA: TGTGCCAGCAGCCTCAGAACGGAGGATAAGTTCTTC.

To note about this clonotype: The CDR3 does not close with the conserved phenylalanine or tryptophan, likely indicating a read error. No DNA is shown, since the ends of the CDR3 on it are uncertain; the CDR3 is the one TCRdb lists. This sequence joins TRBV6-1 and TRBJ2-5; TRBD2 is taken as the D call from the table, unchecked against the DNA. Germline V gene lookup returns CDR1 MNHNS and CDR2 SASEGT. Including both end residues, the CDR3 is 14 amino acids long. The CDR3 sequence is CASSGRVVPTTQLS.

This clonotype was seen at least ten times. Being one base from a much bigger clone, this may be a read error. J is TRBJ2-1 and V is TRBV28, with 7 bases lining up with TRBD2. CDR1 MDHEN and CDR2 SYDVKM come from the germline V gene. There are 16 residues in the CDR3. Germline trimming cut 5 bases from V and 13 bases from J; bases unmatched to any gene: 20. CDR3 sequence: CASSLPPGLPPETQFF. The CDR3 nucleotides read TGTGCCAGCAGTCTACCTCCGGGACTACCTCCTGAGACCCAGTTCTTC.

As to this clonotype: The junction and the germline gene differ at one end; a read error may be behind it. V usage is TRBV7-2 and J usage is TRBJ2-3; D possibly uses TRBD1 or TRBD2 (7 bases each). Germline CDR1 and CDR2: SGHTA and FQGNSA. This CDR3 region has 16 residues. The CDR3 protein is CASSPPGRGRKDTQYF. The CDR3 bases are TGTGCCAGCAGCCCCCCGGGGAGGGGGCGCAAAGATACGCAGTACTTT.